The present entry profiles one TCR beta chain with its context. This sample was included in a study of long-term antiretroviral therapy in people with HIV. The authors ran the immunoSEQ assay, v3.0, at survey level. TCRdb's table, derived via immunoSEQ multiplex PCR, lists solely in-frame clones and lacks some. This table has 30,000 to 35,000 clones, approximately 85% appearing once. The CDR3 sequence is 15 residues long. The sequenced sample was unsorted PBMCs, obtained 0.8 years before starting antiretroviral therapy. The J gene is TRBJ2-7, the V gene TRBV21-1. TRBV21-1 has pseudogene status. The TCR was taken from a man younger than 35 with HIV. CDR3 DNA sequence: TGTGCCAGCAGCAAGATCTGCGCAGTTTCCTACGAGCAGTACTTC. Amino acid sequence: CASSKICAVSYEQYF.